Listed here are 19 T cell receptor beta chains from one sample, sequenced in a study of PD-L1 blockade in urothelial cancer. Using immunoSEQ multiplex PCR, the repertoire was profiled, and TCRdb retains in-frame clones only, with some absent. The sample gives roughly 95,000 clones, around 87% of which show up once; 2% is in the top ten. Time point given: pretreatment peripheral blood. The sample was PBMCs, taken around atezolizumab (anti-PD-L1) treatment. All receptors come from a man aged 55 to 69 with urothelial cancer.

CDR3 amino acids: CASSFGGQPQHF. CDR3 DNA: TGTGCCAGCTCATTCGGAGGTCAGCCCCAGCATTTT. The chain employs TRBV7-9 and TRBJ1-5, with D hard to call. The CDR3 totals 12 residues. The ends were cut back, 8 bases at V and 6 bases at J, with 11 bases in the middle. Germline CDR1 is SEHNR and CDR2 is FQNEAQ (reference sequence).

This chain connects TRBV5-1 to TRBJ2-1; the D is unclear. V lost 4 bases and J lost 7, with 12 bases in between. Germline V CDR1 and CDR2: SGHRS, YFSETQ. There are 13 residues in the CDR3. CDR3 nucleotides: TGCGCCAGCAGCCCCAATGGCGGAAATGAGCAGTTCTTC. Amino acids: CASSPNGGNEQFF.

This chain's CDR3 is CASTEEVGAFF. CDR3 nucleotides: TGTGCCAGCACGGAGGAGGTGGGAGCTTTCTTT. The genes are TRBV2 and TRBJ1-1; D is undetermined. The CDR3 has 11 amino acids. Germline CDR1 is SNHLY and CDR2 is FYNNEI. V was clipped by 7 bases and J by 10 bases, with 13 bases between them.

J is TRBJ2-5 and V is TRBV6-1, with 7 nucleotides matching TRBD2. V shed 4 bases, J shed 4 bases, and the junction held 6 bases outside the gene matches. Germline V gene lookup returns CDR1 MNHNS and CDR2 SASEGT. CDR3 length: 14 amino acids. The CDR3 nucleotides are TGTGCCAGCAGTGGGGGGGGAGTGGGAGAGACCCAGTACTTC. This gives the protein CASSGGGVGETQYF.

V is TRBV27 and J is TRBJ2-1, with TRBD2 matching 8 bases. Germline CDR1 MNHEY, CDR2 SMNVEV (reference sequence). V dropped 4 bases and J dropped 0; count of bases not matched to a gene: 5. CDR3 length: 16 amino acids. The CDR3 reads CASSSLAGSSYNEQFF. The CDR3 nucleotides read TGTGCCAGCAGTTCTTTAGCGGGAAGCTCCTACAATGAGCAGTTCTTC.

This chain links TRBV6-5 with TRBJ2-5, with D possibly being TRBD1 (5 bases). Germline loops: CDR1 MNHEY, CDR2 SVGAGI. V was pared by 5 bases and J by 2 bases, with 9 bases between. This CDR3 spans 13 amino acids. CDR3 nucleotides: TGTGCCAGCAGTGCAGGGCAGCAAGAGACCCAGTACTTC. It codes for CASSAGQQETQYF.

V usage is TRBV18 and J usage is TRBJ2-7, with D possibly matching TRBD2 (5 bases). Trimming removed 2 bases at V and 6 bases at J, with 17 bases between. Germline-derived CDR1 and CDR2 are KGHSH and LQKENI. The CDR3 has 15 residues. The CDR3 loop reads CASSPIGPVATEQYF. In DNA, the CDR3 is TGTGCCAGCTCACCAATAGGGCCGGTAGCGACCGAGCAGTACTTC.

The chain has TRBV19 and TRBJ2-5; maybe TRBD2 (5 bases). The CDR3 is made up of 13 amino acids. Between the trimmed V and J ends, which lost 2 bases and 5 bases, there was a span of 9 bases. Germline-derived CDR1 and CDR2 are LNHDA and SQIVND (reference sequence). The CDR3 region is CASSIWPGETQYF. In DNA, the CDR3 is TGTGCCAGTAGTATATGGCCGGGGGAGACCCAGTACTTC.

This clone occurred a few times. CDR3 DNA: TGTGCCAGCAGCTTAACGGGACTGACCTTCGAGGGAACTGAAGCTTTCTTT. It encodes CASSLTGLTFEGTEAFF. The chain combines TRBV7-3 with TRBJ1-1; TRBD1 is a possible D gene (5 bases). V lost 0 bases to trimming and J lost 5 bases, with 19 bases between them. CDR1 is SGHTA, CDR2 FQGTGA, per germline. CDR3 length equals 17 residues.

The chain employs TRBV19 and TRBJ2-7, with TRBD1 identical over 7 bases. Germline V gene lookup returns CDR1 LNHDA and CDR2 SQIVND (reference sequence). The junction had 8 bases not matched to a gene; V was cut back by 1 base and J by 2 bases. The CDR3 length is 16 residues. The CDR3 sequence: CASSIVLTGHPYEQYF. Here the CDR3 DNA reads TGTGCCAGTAGTATAGTCTTGACAGGGCATCCCTACGAGCAGTACTTC. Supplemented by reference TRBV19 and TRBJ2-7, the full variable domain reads DGGITQSPKYLFRKEGQNVTLSCEQNLNHDAMYWYRQDPGQGLRLIYYSQIVNDFQKGDIAEGYSVSREKKESFPLTVTSAQKNPTAFYLCASSIVLTGHPYEQYFGPGTRLTVT.

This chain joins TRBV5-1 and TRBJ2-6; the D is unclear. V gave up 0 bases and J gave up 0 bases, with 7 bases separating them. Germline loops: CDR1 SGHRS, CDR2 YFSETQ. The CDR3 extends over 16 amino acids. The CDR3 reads CASSLGQVSGANVLTF. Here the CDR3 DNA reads TGCGCCAGCAGCTTGGGGCAGGTCTCTGGGGCCAACGTCCTGACTTTC.

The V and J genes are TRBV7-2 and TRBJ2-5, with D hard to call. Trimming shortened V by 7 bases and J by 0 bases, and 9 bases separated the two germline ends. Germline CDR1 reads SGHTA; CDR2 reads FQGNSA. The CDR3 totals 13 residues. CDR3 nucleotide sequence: TGTGCCAGCACCCGTAGCTACCAAGAGACCCAGTACTTC. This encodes CASTRSYQETQYF. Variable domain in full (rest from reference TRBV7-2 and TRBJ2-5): GAGVSQSPSNKVTEKGKDVELRCDPISGHTALYWYRQSLGQGLEFLIYFQGNSAPDKSGLPSDRFSAERTGGSVSTLTIQRTQQEDSAVYLCASTRSYQETQYFGPGTRLLVL.

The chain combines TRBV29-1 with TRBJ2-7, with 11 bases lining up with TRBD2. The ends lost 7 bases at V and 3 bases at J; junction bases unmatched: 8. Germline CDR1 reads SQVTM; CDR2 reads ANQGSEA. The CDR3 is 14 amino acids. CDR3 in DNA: TGCAGCGCACGAACTAGCGGGGGCAACTACGAGCAGTACTTC. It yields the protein CSARTSGGNYEQYF.

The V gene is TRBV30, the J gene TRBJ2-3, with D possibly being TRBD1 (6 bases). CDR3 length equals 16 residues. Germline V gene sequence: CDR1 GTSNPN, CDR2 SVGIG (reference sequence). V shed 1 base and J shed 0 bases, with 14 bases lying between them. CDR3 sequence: CAWSGGRATSTDTQYF. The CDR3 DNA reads TGTGCCTGGAGTGGGGGGCGGGCGACTAGCACAGATACGCAGTATTTT.

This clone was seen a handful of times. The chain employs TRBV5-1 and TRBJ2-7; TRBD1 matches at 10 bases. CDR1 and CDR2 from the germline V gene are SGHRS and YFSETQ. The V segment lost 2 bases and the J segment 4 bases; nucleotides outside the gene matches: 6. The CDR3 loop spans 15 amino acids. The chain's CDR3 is CASSLPGQGKYEQYF. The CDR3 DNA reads TGCGCCAGCAGCTTACCGGGACAGGGGAAATACGAGCAGTACTTC.

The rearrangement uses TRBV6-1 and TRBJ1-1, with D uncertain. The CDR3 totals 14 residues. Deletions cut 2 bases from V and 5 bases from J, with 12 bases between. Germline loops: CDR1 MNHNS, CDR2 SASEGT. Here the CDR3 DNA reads TGTGCCAGCAGTGAATCGGCCGGCGGGACTGAAGCTTTCTTT. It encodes CASSESAGGTEAFF.

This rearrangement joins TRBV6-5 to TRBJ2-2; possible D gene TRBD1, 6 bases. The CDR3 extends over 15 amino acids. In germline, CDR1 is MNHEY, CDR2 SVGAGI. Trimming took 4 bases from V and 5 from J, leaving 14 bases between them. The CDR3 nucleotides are TGTGCCAGCAGTTCCAGGGGATTGGGGACCGGGGAGCTGTTTTTT. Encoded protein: CASSSRGLGTGELFF.

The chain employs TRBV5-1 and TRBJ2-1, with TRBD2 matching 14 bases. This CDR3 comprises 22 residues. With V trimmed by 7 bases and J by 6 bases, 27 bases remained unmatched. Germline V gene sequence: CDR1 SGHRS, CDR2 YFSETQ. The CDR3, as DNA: TGCGCCAGCCGAGCTTGGTCCGCTCGCGATAATGTGGGACTAGCGGGGGTCAATGAGCAGTTCTTC. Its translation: CASRAWSARDNVGLAGVNEQFF.

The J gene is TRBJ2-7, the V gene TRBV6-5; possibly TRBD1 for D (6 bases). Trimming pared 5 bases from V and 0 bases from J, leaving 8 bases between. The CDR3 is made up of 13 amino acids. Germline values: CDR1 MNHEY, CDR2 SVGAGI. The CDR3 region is CASSGQNSYEQYF. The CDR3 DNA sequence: TGTGCCAGCAGTGGACAGAACTCCTACGAGCAGTACTTC.